Listed here are 32 T cell receptor beta chains from one sample, sequenced in a study of CD8+CD57+ T cells in acquired aplastic anemia. Patients sequenced had flow cytometry evidence of CD8+CD57+ cell expansion. Genomic DNA, the template, was used for profiling of the TCR beta VDJ and CDR3. TCRdb processed the reads anew with MiXCR; each CDR3 protein has one entry. The sample lists some 150,000 distinct CDR3 sequences, roughly 48% occurring once. Material: sorted CD4+, CD8+, or CD8+CD57+ T cells (not recorded which) from PBMCs. Every receptor here comes from a human donor with aplastic anemia.

The sample holds many counts of this clonotype. The chain links TRBV5-6 to TRBJ1-5, with D tentatively TRBD1 (6 bases). Germline V gene lookup returns CDR1 SGHDT and CDR2 YYEEEE. This CDR3 spans 14 amino acids. Trimming removed 4 bases at V and 7 bases at J, with 15 bases between. The CDR3 region has the DNA TGTGCCAGCAGCCTGAAGGACAGATCCCAGCCCCAGCATTTT. Amino acid sequence: CASSLKDRSQPQHF.

This clonotype was detected many times. The chain links TRBV10-3 to TRBJ1-1; a weak D match, TRBD1 (6 bases). Trimming cost V 2 bases and J 7 bases, with 17 bases left between them. Germline V gives CDR1 ENHRY, CDR2 SYGVKD. The CDR3 contains 15 residues. Written as DNA, the CDR3 is TGTGCCATCAGTGAGAGGCCTCCGGGGGGCATTGAAGCTTTCTTT. This sequence encodes CAISERPPGGIEAFF.

Notes on this clonotype: Compared with germline, one end of the junction differs, possibly owing to a read error. The chain combines TRBV10-1 with TRBJ2-1; D remains unclear. Germline loops: CDR1 WNHNN, CDR2 SYGVQD (reference sequence). The CDR3 has 15 residues. Here the CDR3 reads CASSVSAATYNEQFF. The DNA of the CDR3 is TGTGCCAGCAGCGTAAGCGCGGCGACATACAATGAGCAGTTCTTC.

This chain links TRBV2 with TRBJ2-6, with D hard to call. Germline V gives CDR1 SNHLY, CDR2 FYNNEI. CDR3 length: 15 residues. Trimming removed 6 bases at V and 2 bases at J, with 11 bases between. CDR3 bases: TGTGCCAGCAGAGAGACCCCGGCTGGGGCCAACGTCCTGACTTTC. Amino acids: CASRETPAGANVLTF.

A note on this clonotype: A much more abundant neighbour one base away suggests this may be a read error. The genes are TRBV11-2 and TRBJ2-2, with D unresolved. V was pared by 4 bases and J by 4 bases, with 7 bases between. The CDR3 is made up of 13 amino acids. Germline V gene sequence: CDR1 SGHAT, CDR2 FQNNGV. Written as DNA, the CDR3 is TGTGCCAGCAGCTCGATCAGCACCGGGGAGCTGTTTTTT. Translated: CASSSISTGELFF.

This clonotype came up a few times. J is TRBJ2-2 and V is TRBV11-2; D is ambiguous. Per the germline V gene, CDR1 is SGHAT and CDR2 is FQNNGV. The V end was cut by 4 bases, the J end by 6 bases, with 21 bases between. CDR3 length: 17 amino acids. For the CDR3, the DNA is TGTGCCAGCAGCTCCACGTCCCTGGGCCTCGTCCCCGGGGAGCTGTTTTTT. Protein product: CASSSTSLGLVPGELFF.

The V and J genes are TRBV7-9 and TRBJ1-1; maybe TRBD1 (6 bases). The CDR3 spans 13 residues. Germline-derived CDR1 and CDR2 are SEHNR and FQNEAQ (reference sequence). V was shortened by 5 bases and J by 6 bases, with 13 bases between the two germline ends. In DNA, the CDR3 is TGTGCCAGCAGCCAACAGGGTAGCGCTGAAGCTTTCTTT. This translates into CASSQQGSAEAFF.

This clonotype has at least ten counts. The V call is TRBV12-3 or TRBV12-4, the J call TRBJ2-5; 12 positions match TRBD2. The J segment lost 7 bases and the V segment lost 2 bases, leaving 2 bases of the junction unmatched. The CDR3 loop spans 14 amino acids. The CDR3 region is CASSLMGLAGTQYF. In DNA, the CDR3 is TGTGCCAGCAGTTTAATGGGACTAGCGGGGACCCAGTACTTC.

This clonotype was seen repeatedly, ten times or more. This chain links TRBV20-1 with TRBJ2-7; weak D call: TRBD2 (6 bases). The CDR3 consists of 12 residues. The ends were cut back, 1 base at V and 4 bases at J, with 8 bases in the middle. The V gene's germline CDR1 is DFQATT and CDR2 SNEGSKA (reference sequence). The CDR3 nucleotides read TGCAGTGCTAGAGGCCGGGGGTACGAGCAGTACTTC. It encodes CSARGRGYEQYF.

The chain combines TRBV20-1 with TRBJ2-1, with a weak D call TRBD1 (6 bases). There are 15 residues in the CDR3. Trimming stripped 0 bases from V and 4 bases from J, with 13 bases between. CDR1 is DFQATT and CDR2 is SNEGSKA in the germline V gene (reference sequence). The CDR3 protein is CSARDPQGSYNEQFF. The CDR3 DNA is TGCAGTGCTAGAGATCCCCAGGGGTCATACAATGAGCAGTTCTTC.

The table lists this clonotype with a few counts. This chain links TRBV25-1 with TRBJ2-7, with D possibly being TRBD1 or TRBD2 (5 bases each). This CDR3 contains 14 residues. V was pared by 3 bases and J by 6 bases, with 15 bases between. Germline V gene sequence: CDR1 MGHDK, CDR2 SYGVNS. In nucleotides, the CDR3 is TGTGCCAGCAGTGATCTACGTGGGACCCTCGAGCAGTACTTC. Protein product: CASSDLRGTLEQYF.

Remarks on this clonotype: The CDR3 carries no conserved terminal phenylalanine or tryptophan, so it likely arises from a read error. The chain employs TRBV7-8 and TRBJ2-1; D is possibly TRBD2 (7 bases). CDR1 is SGHVS and CDR2 is FQNEAQ in the germline V gene. V was shortened by 1 base and J by 5 bases, with 12 bases between the two germline ends. This CDR3 comprises 15 residues. The CDR3 is CASSLGTGRDNEQFC. CDR3 DNA sequence: TGTGCCAGCAGCTTAGGAACAGGGAGGGACAATGAGCAGTTCTGC.

This clonotype came up many times. The rearrangement links TRBV9 to TRBJ1-4; tentative D call: TRBD1 (6 bases). V dropped 4 bases and J dropped 8 bases, with 15 bases sitting between them. This CDR3 region has 14 residues. Per germline, CDR1 SGDLS and CDR2 YYNGEE. The CDR3 region is CASSPEGGREKLFF. The CDR3 DNA sequence: TGTGCCAGCAGCCCCGAAGGGGGGAGGGAAAAACTGTTTTTT.

The count of this clonotype is one. Without the conserved terminal phenylalanine or tryptophan, this CDR3 likely stems from a read error. It is unclear where the CDR3 begins or ends on the DNA, so no DNA is shown, and the CDR3 is as TCRdb lists it. The chain has TRBV7-9 and TRBJ1-3; the table's D call, TRBD1, has no DNA check behind it. The CDR3 is 14 residues long, ends included. The germline V gene has CDR1 SEHNR and CDR2 FQNEAQ (reference sequence). The CDR3 sequence is CASSSGTDGNTICV.

The DNA for the CDR3 is TGTGCCATCAGTGAGGAGGGGATGATGGAGACCCAGTACTTC. Protein sequence: CAISEEGMMETQYF. The chain joins TRBV10-3 to TRBJ2-5; perhaps D is TRBD1 or TRBD2 (5 bases each). The CDR3 runs to 14 residues. V was trimmed by 2 bases and J by 5 bases, leaving 12 bases between them. Germline CDR1 reads ENHRY; CDR2 reads SYGVKD.

V gene TRBV18 combines with J gene TRBJ2-7; D call uncertain. CDR3 length: 13 residues. The germline V gene encodes CDR1 KGHSH and CDR2 LQKENI. Trimming removed 0 bases from V and 0 bases from J, with 3 bases in between. In nucleotides, the CDR3 is TGTGCCAGCTCACCACCTGCCTCCTACGAGCAGTACTTC. Its translation is CASSPPASYEQYF.

A remark on this clonotype: Without the conserved terminal phenylalanine or tryptophan, this CDR3 likely stems from a read error. This chain joins TRBV7-9 and TRBJ2-7; D uncertain. V was trimmed by 5 bases and J by 1 base, leaving 3 bases between them. Germline loops: CDR1 SEHNR, CDR2 FQNEAQ (reference sequence). The CDR3 runs 11 residues. The CDR3, as DNA: TGTGCCAGCAGCGCTTCCTACGAGCAGTACCTC. Translated: CASSASYEQYL.

A few counts support this clonotype. The chain joins TRBV6-1 to TRBJ1-3; D ambiguous. The V end was cut by 3 bases, the J end by 3 bases, with 6 bases between. This CDR3 is 13 amino acids long. From germline, CDR1 is MNHNS and CDR2 SASEGT. The CDR3 is CASSDGYGNTIYF. CDR3 bases: TGTGCCAGCAGTGATGGGTATGGAAACACCATATATTTT.

The genes are TRBV4-1 and TRBJ2-7, with a weak D call TRBD1 (5 bases). Germline CDR1 reads MGHRA; CDR2 reads YSYEKL. The CDR3 extends over 15 amino acids. V was shortened by 4 bases and J by 3 bases, with 16 bases between the two germline ends. The CDR3 nucleotides read TGCGCCAGCAGCCCCCAGACAGACACCGACTACGAGCAGTACTTC. Translated: CASSPQTDTDYEQYF.

The chain recombines TRBV3-1 with TRBJ1-1; D may be TRBD1 (5 bases). Germline V gene data show CDR1 as LGHDT and CDR2 as YNNKEL (reference sequence). This CDR3 is built from 13 residues. V gave up 6 bases and J gave up 3 bases, with 11 bases separating them. Written as DNA, the CDR3 is TGTGCCAGCAGACGTGGGGGATACACTGAAGCTTTCTTT. It translates to CASRRGGYTEAFF.

This clonotype was picked up a small number of times. The chain joins TRBV27 to TRBJ2-2; 7 bases agree with TRBD2. The length of the CDR3 is 14 residues. Germline CDR1 MNHEY, CDR2 SMNVEV (reference sequence). V lost 6 bases and J lost 6; bases outside the gene matches: 7. CDR3 sequence: CASRRDYRAGELFF. The CDR3 DNA sequence: TGTGCCAGCAGAAGGGACTATCGGGCCGGGGAGCTGTTTTTT.

The chain links TRBV7-2 to TRBJ2-7; no reliable D call. Germline CDR1 is SGHTA and CDR2 is FQGNSA. The CDR3 totals 12 residues. The V end was cut by 4 bases, the J end by 3 bases, with 7 bases between. The CDR3 loop reads CASSSDLYEQYF. CDR3 coding DNA: TGTGCCAGCAGCTCAGACCTCTACGAGCAGTACTTC.

This clonotype was recorded at least ten times. This sequence joins TRBV19 and TRBJ2-1, with TRBD2 identical over 8 bases. CDR3 length: 15 residues. Per the germline V gene, CDR1 is LNHDA and CDR2 is SQIVND (reference sequence). J was trimmed by 5 bases and V by 6 bases; bases with no gene match: 9. CDR3 bases: TGTGCCAGTAGCGGCACGGGGGGGCCCCACAATGAGCAGTTCTTC. Translated, it gives CASSGTGGPHNEQFF.

V usage is TRBV20-1 and J usage is TRBJ1-1; 9 bases map to TRBD1. Germline CDR1 reads DFQATT; CDR2 reads SNEGSKA (reference sequence). CDR3 length: 14 residues. V lost 5 bases and J lost 5; bases outside the gene matches: 9. The CDR3 bases are TGCAGTGCTTTGTCCGGGACAGGGAATACTGAAGCTTTCTTT. This encodes CSALSGTGNTEAFF.

V gene TRBV12-3 or TRBV12-4 combines with J gene TRBJ1-3; D ambiguous. The CDR3 runs 13 residues. V lost 7 bases and J lost 0, with 7 bases in between. The CDR3 DNA follows: TGTGCCAGCATGGACCGCTCTGGAAACACCATATATTTT. This encodes CASMDRSGNTIYF.

The table lists this clonotype with many counts. The CDR3: CASSITVGASSNTEAFF. CDR3 DNA: TGTGCCAGTAGTATCACAGTCGGCGCGTCGTCGAACACTGAAGCTTTCTTT. This chain joins TRBV19 and TRBJ1-1; D unresolved. Germline V gives CDR1 LNHDA, CDR2 SQIVND (reference sequence). Trimming took off 3 bases at V and 1 base at J, with 18 bases between the two ends. This CDR3 contains 17 residues.

V gene TRBV20-1 combines with J gene TRBJ2-1, with TRBD2 matching 7 bases. V lost 6 bases, J lost 4 bases, and 12 bases stayed unmatched. CDR1 and CDR2 (germline): DFQATT, SNEGSKA (reference sequence). The CDR3 length is 15 residues. For the CDR3, the DNA is TGCAGTGCCCGGGGTATTCGGCGGGGGTACAATGAGCAGTTCTTC. It encodes CSARGIRRGYNEQFF.

The chain has TRBV7-3 and TRBJ2-3; the match to TRBD2 covers 7 bases. The V segment lost 7 bases and the J segment 4 bases; nucleotides outside the gene matches: 5. The CDR3 totals 13 residues. Germline V gives CDR1 SGHTA, CDR2 FQGTGA. CDR3 residues: CASNKGRADTQYF. The CDR3 DNA reads TGTGCCAGCAATAAGGGGAGGGCAGATACGCAGTATTTT.

The sample holds many counts of this clonotype. The J gene is TRBJ2-5, the V gene TRBV7-2; D gene unclear. The length of the CDR3 is 15 residues. V gave up 1 base and J gave up 4 bases, with 13 bases separating them. The germline V gene encodes CDR1 SGHTA and CDR2 FQGNSA. The CDR3 sequence: CASSLVPESLETQYF. CDR3 in DNA: TGTGCCAGCAGCTTAGTCCCCGAGAGCCTAGAGACCCAGTACTTC.

In regard to this clonotype: Mismatch with germline at one junction end may stem from a read error. The chain couples TRBV6-1 to TRBJ2-1, with a tentative D call TRBD1 (5 bases). This CDR3 region has 14 residues. Germline assignment: CDR1 MNHNS and CDR2 SASEGT. CDR3 protein: CATSDADSYNEQFF. CDR3 sequence (DNA): TGTGCCACCAGTGATGCCGACAGCTACAATGAGCAGTTCTTC.

Only a few counts were recorded for this clonotype. In this CDR3 the conserved last residue, phenylalanine or tryptophan, is missing, so a read error is likely. This chain uses TRBV6-5 with TRBJ1-5, with no clear D. The CDR3 contains 12 residues. Germline V CDR1 and CDR2: MNHEY, SVGAGI. V lost 4 bases, J lost 7 bases, and 8 bases lay in between. DNA for the CDR3: TGTGCCAGCAGTTGGACTGGACAGCCCCAGCATTCT. It specifies CASSWTGQPQHS.

On this clonotype: A clone one base away is much larger, so this may be a read error. The gene calls are TRBV5-1 and TRBJ1-1, with D perhaps TRBD1 (6 bases). CDR1 is SGHRS, CDR2 YFSETQ, per germline. The CDR3 extends over 13 amino acids. The V gene lost 2 bases and the J gene lost 6 bases, with 11 bases spanning the gap. CDR3 coding DNA: TGCGCCAGCAGCTTTGGGAAGGGGGCTGAAGCTTTCTTT. Its translation: CASSFGKGAEAFF.